The rows below give T cell receptor beta chains drawn from one sample of a study of beta chain features in type 1 diabetes. Assay used: immunoSEQ multiplex PCR; TCRdb lists only in-frame clones, some missing. The table records roughly 160,000 clones, about 8.3% of them present only once. Input material: central memory CD4+ T cells from blood. The origin of the receptors is a woman under 30 with type 1 diabetes. Each CDR3 is given without its conserved first and last residue. Clone size appears in some rows only: once, few, many, or a class for an expanded clone.

V: TRBV27
size: -
J: TRBJ1-1
CDR3: ASSLSDRGGDEAF

V: TRBV1
size: -
J: TRBJ1-4
CDR3: TSSPEAAEYEKLF

V: TRBV2
size: -
J: -
CDR3: ATRQGSHSYEQY

V: TRBV7-2
size: -
J: TRBJ2-5
CDR3: ASSLVITGSTQY

V: TRBV9
size: -
J: TRBJ1-4
CDR3: ASSVNMNEKLF

V: TRBV10-3
size: -
J: TRBJ2-3
CDR3: AISESNVGTSQDTQY

V: TRBV14
size: -
J: TRBJ2-1
CDR3: ASSQGWELAHEQF

V: TRBV5-4
size: few
J: TRBJ2-1
CDR3: ASSSDTSGRQQF

V: TRBV14
size: few
J: TRBJ2-4
CDR3: ASSPTGLAKNIQY

V: TRBV7-7
size: -
J: TRBJ2-3
CDR3: ASSLAGAGDTQY

V: TRBV7-2
size: few
J: TRBJ1-4
CDR3: ASSLSIQVTTNEKLF

V: TRBV5-1
size: -
J: TRBJ2-6
CDR3: ASSDASSGANVLT

V: TRBV27
size: few
J: TRBJ1-1
CDR3: ASSFPRGIAF

V: TRBV21-1
size: -
J: TRBJ1-2
CDR3: ASSKRGTGEDYGYT

V: TRBV28
size: -
J: TRBJ1-5
CDR3: ASRLPQGGLGQPQH

V: TRBV7-7
size: -
J: TRBJ2-5
CDR3: ASSSGRGETQY

V: TRBV25-1
size: -
J: TRBJ2-3
CDR3: ASESPPDTQY

V: TRBV6-5
size: -
J: TRBJ1-4
CDR3: ATMDRVREKLF

V: TRBV11-3
size: few
J: TRBJ1-2
CDR3: ASRPGGHYGYT

V: TRBV7-2
size: -
J: TRBJ2-7
CDR3: ASSPNGGRLYEQY

V: TRBV5-1
size: few
J: TRBJ1-1
CDR3: ASSPLVGNTEAF

V: TRBV9
size: few
J: TRBJ2-2
CDR3: ASSVVPGMDAGELF

V: TRBV29-1
size: -
J: TRBJ2-3
CDR3: SVSSGQFTDTQY

V: TRBV19
size: -
J: TRBJ1-1
CDR3: ASTRDVGHRNTEAF

V: TRBV18
size: few
J: TRBJ2-5
CDR3: ASSPQGTGLGETQY

V: TRBV5-1
size: few
J: TRBJ2-2
CDR3: ASSLTGQTGELF

V: TRBV18
size: -
J: TRBJ1-1
CDR3: ASSPGQGGSGTEAF

V: TRBV7-2
size: few
J: TRBJ2-5
CDR3: ASSKWTGGYQETQY

V: TRBV27
size: few
J: TRBJ2-3
CDR3: ASSPLAPLTDTQY

V: TRBV5-1
size: few
J: TRBJ2-5
CDR3: ASSNLAGALQETQY

V: TRBV6-6
size: many
J: TRBJ2-3
CDR3: ASSPRPHTDTQY

V: TRBV4-2
size: -
J: TRBJ2-1
CDR3: ASSSTGDLNNEQF

V: TRBV7-9
size: few
J: TRBJ1-1
CDR3: ASSLRSGTQGEAF

V: TRBV6-6
size: few
J: TRBJ2-1
CDR3: ASSPVGGGFGNEQF

V: TRBV4-3
size: -
J: TRBJ2-7
CDR3: ASSQGTGGSYEQY

V: TRBV7-9
size: few
J: TRBJ2-1
CDR3: ALPRGNSYNEQF

V: TRBV28
size: -
J: TRBJ2-1
CDR3: ASSLWSRDGAGNEQF

V: TRBV7-2
size: -
J: TRBJ2-1
CDR3: ASSLVLNEQF

V: TRBV7-8
size: -
J: TRBJ2-5
CDR3: ASSVGQGQETQY

V: TRBV25-1
size: -
J: TRBJ2-5
CDR3: ASSDTGSRETQY

V: TRBV4-3
size: many
J: TRBJ1-3
CDR3: ASSQQFRQSVGATIY

V: TRBV14
size: few
J: TRBJ2-1
CDR3: ASSQGVGGYNEQF

V: TRBV7-9
size: -
J: TRBJ2-3
CDR3: ASSFGGGSTDTQY

V: TRBV5-1
size: few
J: TRBJ2-1
CDR3: ASSLPRSGTDGTSNRNEQF

V: TRBV5-4
size: few
J: TRBJ2-1
CDR3: ASSLAGGRAYNEQF

V: TRBV9
size: -
J: TRBJ1-2
CDR3: ASSGSQGTYYGYT

V: TRBV27
size: -
J: TRBJ1-6
CDR3: ASSPQPLSSYNSPLH

V: TRBV11-2
size: -
J: TRBJ2-3
CDR3: ASSSRLADTQY

V: TRBV7-9
size: -
J: TRBJ2-2
CDR3: ASSSTVNTGELF

V: TRBV7-9
size: few
J: TRBJ1-1
CDR3: ASSLTDTEAF

V: TRBV28
size: -
J: TRBJ2-5
CDR3: ASSLYTGHKETQY

V: TRBV19
size: -
J: TRBJ1-1
CDR3: ASSEVGVNTEAF

V: TRBV19
size: -
J: TRBJ1-1
CDR3: ASTPGGWTEAF

V: TRBV2
size: few
J: TRBJ2-7
CDR3: ASSETSGSDEQY

V: TRBV7-8
size: -
J: TRBJ2-5
CDR3: ASSPRAGAQETQY

V: TRBV6-6
size: -
J: TRBJ2-7
CDR3: ASSYTGTASYEQY

V: TRBV7-2
size: -
J: TRBJ2-7
CDR3: ASSLGGLAGPEQY